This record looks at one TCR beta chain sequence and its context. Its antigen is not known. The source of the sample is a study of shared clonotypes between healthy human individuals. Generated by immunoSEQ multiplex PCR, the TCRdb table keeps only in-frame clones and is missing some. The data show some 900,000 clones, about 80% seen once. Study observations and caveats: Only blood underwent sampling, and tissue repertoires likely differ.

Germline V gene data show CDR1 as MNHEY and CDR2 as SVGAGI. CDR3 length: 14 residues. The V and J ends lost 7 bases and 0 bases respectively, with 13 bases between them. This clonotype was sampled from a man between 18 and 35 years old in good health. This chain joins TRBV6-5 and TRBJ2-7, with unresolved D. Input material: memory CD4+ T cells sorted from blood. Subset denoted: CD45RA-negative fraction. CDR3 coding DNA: TGTGCCAGCAAGCCGGACCCAGCCTCCTACGAGCAGTACTTC. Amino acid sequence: CASKPDPASYEQYF.